The 28 T cell receptor beta chains listed next were all sequenced from one sample in a study of blood T cell repertoires in COVID-19. TCRdb's copy holds only in-frame clones and misses some; the assay was immunoSEQ multiplex PCR. Among about 94,000 clones, 75% to 90% were seen once, and the ten largest hold around 19%. The source material was peripheral blood. These receptor sequences come from a human donor in a cohort sampled during active COVID-19.

A few counts support this clone. The chain is built from TRBV27 and TRBJ2-6, with TRBD1 matching 7 bases. J gave up 4 bases and V 6 bases, and 6 bases lay outside the gene matches. CDR3 length: 15 residues. Germline V lookup: CDR1 MNHEY, CDR2 SMNVEV (reference sequence). This CDR3 is CASRSTGTGANVLTF. As DNA, the CDR3 is TGTGCCAGCAGATCGACAGGGACAGGGGCCAACGTCCTGACTTTC.

The rearrangement links TRBV5-5 to TRBJ1-1; D is unresolved. CDR1 SGHKS and CDR2 YYEKEE come from the germline V gene (reference sequence). The CDR3 totals 14 residues. V was clipped by 0 bases and J by 1 base, with 7 bases between them. CDR3 residues: CASSLERWNTEAFF. CDR3 bases: TGTGCCAGCAGCTTGGAACGGTGGAACACTGAAGCTTTCTTT.

V and J are TRBV19 and TRBJ2-7; D possibly corresponds to TRBD2 (6 bases). V lost 5 bases, J lost 0 bases, and 14 bases lay in between. Germline V gene data show CDR1 as LNHDA and CDR2 as SQIVND (reference sequence). The CDR3 is 15 amino acids. CDR3 loop: CASSVRDSSSYEQYF. In DNA, the CDR3 is TGTGCCAGTAGTGTCCGGGACTCCAGCTCCTACGAGCAGTACTTC.

The V and J genes are TRBV6-5 and TRBJ1-2, with D possibly TRBD1 on 5 matching bases. The CDR3 is made up of 13 amino acids. The V end was cut by 6 bases, the J end by 4 bases, with 12 bases between. CDR1 and CDR2 (germline): MNHEY, SVGAGI. This CDR3 reads CASSRDRLYGYTF. The CDR3 region has the DNA TGTGCCAGCAGCCGTGACAGACTCTATGGCTACACCTTC.

In its sample, this clone was seen once. The chain combines TRBV4-2 with TRBJ2-1, with 9 bases lining up with TRBD1. The J segment lost 6 bases and the V segment lost 3 bases, leaving 12 bases of the junction unmatched. Germline CDR1 LGHNA, CDR2 YNFKEQ. The CDR3 extends over 17 amino acids. The CDR3 bases are TGTGCCAGCAGCCAGATGGGACAGGGAAGGGGTATCAATGAGCAGTTCTTC. This encodes CASSQMGQGRGINEQFF.

The chain has TRBV9 and TRBJ1-2; D remains unclear. The germline V and J ends were trimmed by 5 bases and 5 bases, with 16 bases remaining between them. CDR3 size: 14 residues. Germline values: CDR1 SGDLS, CDR2 YYNGEE. The CDR3 nucleotides read TGTGCCAGCAGTCCCTCCGCGGAGATTTATGGCTACACCTTC. It is translated as CASSPSAEIYGYTF.

The CDR3, as DNA: TGTGCCAGCAGCCACAACCGGGGGGCGACTCAGCCCCAGCATTTT. Protein product: CASSHNRGATQPQHF. The chain employs TRBV3-1 (or the pseudogene TRBV3-2) and TRBJ1-5; perhaps TRBD1 as D (6 bases). Deletions cut 3 bases from V and 6 bases from J, with 15 bases between. Germline CDR1 and CDR2: LGHDT and YNNKEL (reference sequence). The CDR3 consists of 15 residues.

The chain has TRBV5-1 and TRBJ2-7; tentatively, D is TRBD2 (6 bases). The V end lost 3 bases, the J end lost 0 bases, and 13 bases lay between the germline ends. The CDR3 is 15 residues long. CDR1 SGHRS and CDR2 YFSETQ come from the germline V gene. CDR3 residues: CASSSPGTSSYEQYF. DNA for the CDR3: TGCGCCAGCAGCTCCCCGGGGACTTCCTCCTACGAGCAGTACTTC.

The rearrangement joins TRBV6-5 to TRBJ1-1; D is perhaps TRBD1 (6 bases). This CDR3 spans 15 amino acids. Germline-derived CDR1 and CDR2 are MNHEY and SVGAGI. Between the trimmed V and J ends, which lost 2 bases and 0 bases, there was a span of 10 bases. The CDR3 DNA reads as TGTGCCAGCAGTTACGGACAGCTTATGAACACTGAAGCTTTCTTT. As protein: CASSYGQLMNTEAFF.

The chain links TRBV5-6 to TRBJ2-7, with TRBD1 identical over 12 bases. The germline V gene encodes CDR1 SGHDT and CDR2 YYEEEE. V shed 4 bases, J shed 7 bases, and the junction held 9 bases outside the gene matches. The CDR3 has 15 amino acids. CDR3 residues: CASSPPGQGAGEQYF. The CDR3 DNA reads as TGTGCCAGCAGCCCCCCGGGACAGGGGGCTGGGGAGCAGTACTTC.

This rearrangement joins TRBV7-8 to TRBJ1-1; D is possibly TRBD1 (5 bases). The CDR3 totals 13 residues. Trimming left V 0 bases short and J 10 bases short, with 12 bases between. Germline CDR1 reads SGHVS; CDR2 reads FQNEAQ. CDR3 amino acids: CASSLAGVGGAFF. As DNA, the CDR3 is TGTGCCAGCAGCTTAGCGGGGGTCGGGGGAGCTTTCTTT.

The rearrangement uses TRBV5-4 and TRBJ2-7; perhaps TRBD1 as D (5 bases). The germline V gene encodes CDR1 SGHNT and CDR2 YYREEE (reference sequence). The length of the CDR3 is 14 residues. Between the trimmed V and J ends, which lost 4 bases and 1 base, there was a span of 12 bases. CDR3 region: CASSARERSYEQYF. The DNA of the CDR3 is TGTGCCAGCAGCGCCAGGGAAAGATCCTACGAGCAGTACTTC.

This rearrangement joins TRBV9 to TRBJ1-1; perhaps TRBD1 as D (6 bases). The ends were cut back, 0 bases at V and 1 base at J, with 13 bases in the middle. From germline, CDR1 is SGDLS and CDR2 YYNGEE. The CDR3 runs 16 residues. The CDR3 here is CASSVDPPGQNTEAFF. Written as DNA, the CDR3 is TGTGCCAGCAGCGTAGATCCCCCGGGACAGAACACTGAAGCTTTCTTT.

The chain combines TRBV28 with TRBJ2-7; TRBD1 aligns across 10 bases. V dropped 5 bases and J dropped 1; count of bases not matched to a gene: 8. Germline V gene lookup returns CDR1 MDHEN and CDR2 SYDVKM. The length of the CDR3 is 16 residues. This CDR3 reads CASSPVGDRGSYEQYF. CDR3 nucleotide sequence: TGTGCCAGCAGTCCCGTCGGGGACAGGGGTTCCTACGAGCAGTACTTC.

The J gene is TRBJ1-2, the V gene TRBV19; a weak D match, TRBD1 (6 bases). This CDR3 has 15 amino acids. Germline values: CDR1 LNHDA, CDR2 SQIVND (reference sequence). Trimming pared 10 bases from V and 4 bases from J, leaving 22 bases between. CDR3 coding DNA: TGTGCCACTAAAAACGCCGGACAGAACGTCTATGGCTACACCTTC. This sequence encodes CATKNAGQNVYGYTF.

The chain joins TRBV30 to TRBJ1-5; 7 bases align to TRBD1. The germline gives CDR1 GTSNPN, CDR2 SVGIG (reference sequence). V shed 0 bases, J shed 9 bases, and the junction held 2 bases outside the gene matches. This CDR3 is 12 amino acids long. The CDR3 DNA sequence: TGTGCCTGGAGTGTAAACAGGGGGCCCCAGCATTTT. Protein sequence: CAWSVNRGPQHF.

The chain employs TRBV29-1 and TRBJ1-2; 8 bases are a match to TRBD1. In germline, CDR1 is SQVTM, CDR2 ANQGSEA. V trimming: 0 bases; J trimming: 7 bases; junction bases outside the gene matches: 10. This CDR3 contains 15 residues. The CDR3 loop is CSVEDLQGEAGGYTF. CDR3 coding DNA: TGCAGCGTTGAAGACCTACAGGGGGAAGCGGGTGGCTACACCTTC.

The V and J genes are TRBV9 and TRBJ1-4, with 7 bases lining up with TRBD1. The germline CDR1 and CDR2 sequences are SGDLS and YYNGEE. The J segment lost 3 bases and the V segment lost 0 bases, leaving 2 bases of the junction unmatched. There are 15 residues in the CDR3. The CDR3 is CASSVVGQPNEKLFF. The CDR3 region has the DNA TGTGCCAGCAGCGTAGTGGGACAGCCTAATGAAAAACTGTTTTTT.

The J gene is TRBJ1-3, the V gene TRBV15; 9 nucleotides line up with TRBD1. Germline trimming cut 5 bases from V and 2 bases from J; bases unmatched to any gene: 7. Germline-derived CDR1 and CDR2 are LNHNV and YYDKDF (reference sequence). The CDR3 runs to 16 residues. CDR3 in amino acids: CATSPGQGRAGNTIYF. CDR3 DNA sequence: TGTGCCACCAGCCCCGGACAGGGGCGAGCTGGAAACACCATATATTTT.

V usage is TRBV12-3 or TRBV12-4 and J usage is TRBJ2-7; D gene uncertain. The CDR3 runs to 13 residues. Trimming left V 6 bases short and J 5 bases short, with 14 bases between. The CDR3, as DNA: TGTGCCAGCAGACTCCGACTTCGGGACGAGCAGTACTTC. Its protein is CASRLRLRDEQYF.

The CDR3 DNA reads as TGCGCCAGCAGCTTGGCAGGTTCTAACTATGGCTACACCTTC. Translating gives CASSLAGSNYGYTF. The chain combines TRBV5-1 with TRBJ1-2; no clear D gene. The CDR3 spans 14 residues. Per germline, CDR1 SGHRS and CDR2 YFSETQ. The ends were cut back, 0 bases at V and 0 bases at J, with 6 bases in the middle.

The chain carries TRBV11-2 and TRBJ2-7; TRBD1 is a possible D gene (6 bases). Deletions cut 1 base from V and 2 bases from J, with 9 bases between. CDR3 length: 14 residues. Germline values: CDR1 SGHAT, CDR2 FQNNGV. The CDR3 DNA sequence: TGTGCCAGCAGCTTAGGGACAGTAACCTACGAGCAGTACTTC. This sequence encodes CASSLGTVTYEQYF. Using reference TRBV11-2 and TRBJ2-7 for the parts outside the CDR3, the full variable domain is EAGVAQSPRYKIIEKRQSVAFWCNPISGHATLYWYQQILGQGPKLLIQFQNNGVVDDSQLPKDRFSAERLKGVDSTLKIQPAKLEDSAVYLCASSLGTVTYEQYFGPGTRLTVT.

This CDR3 is CASSLDLRYEQYF. CDR3 nucleotides: TGTGCCAGCAGTTTAGACTTAAGATACGAGCAGTACTTC. The V gene is TRBV12-3 or TRBV12-4, the J gene TRBJ2-7; D is unresolved. The V end lost 1 base, the J end lost 4 bases, and 8 bases lay between the germline ends. The CDR3 consists of 13 residues.

V gene TRBV5-1 combines with J gene TRBJ2-7; tentative D call: TRBD2 (5 bases). The CDR3 is 16 amino acids. Germline V gene sequence: CDR1 SGHRS, CDR2 YFSETQ. The V and J ends lost 0 bases and 9 bases respectively, with 22 bases between them. Here the CDR3 DNA reads TGCGCCAGCAGCTTGGGTATGGGAGCCGCGACGGGTTCGCAGTACTTC. This translates into CASSLGMGAATGSQYF.

The rearrangement uses TRBV7-2 and TRBJ2-4; 8 nucleotides line up with TRBD2. V dropped 6 bases and J dropped 0; count of bases not matched to a gene: 7. The CDR3 runs 16 residues. Germline values: CDR1 SGHTA, CDR2 FQGNSA. CDR3 protein: CASSQPGGLAKNIQYF. For the CDR3, the DNA is TGTGCCAGCAGTCAGCCGGGGGGGCTAGCCAAAAACATTCAGTACTTC.

This rearrangement joins TRBV19 to TRBJ1-1; D is perhaps TRBD1 (5 bases). The CDR3 consists of 15 residues. Trimming shortened V by 8 bases and J by 5 bases, and 21 bases separated the two germline ends. Germline lookup yields CDR1 LNHDA and CDR2 SQIVND (reference sequence). The CDR3 DNA reads as TGTGCCAGTGAACCGGGACTCTTGCTGAGGACTGAAGCTTTCTTT. This sequence encodes CASEPGLLLRTEAFF.

The chain is built from TRBV28 and TRBJ2-7; 7 bases map to TRBD2. The CDR3 length is 17 residues. J gave up 2 bases and V 2 bases, and 12 bases lay outside the gene matches. Germline V lookup: CDR1 MDHEN, CDR2 SYDVKM. CDR3 protein: CASSLGRGASGTYEQYF. CDR3 DNA sequence: TGTGCCAGCAGTTTAGGCCGAGGGGCTAGCGGAACCTACGAGCAGTACTTC.

The rearrangement links TRBV4-1 to TRBJ2-4; the D gene is possibly TRBD1 (5 bases). The germline V gene has CDR1 MGHRA and CDR2 YSYEKL. Trimming removed 8 bases from V and 0 bases from J, with 14 bases in between. The CDR3 loop spans 15 amino acids. The CDR3 is CASRQSFLAKNIQYF. The CDR3 region has the DNA TGCGCCAGCCGACAGTCCTTTCTAGCCAAAAACATTCAGTACTTC.